This entry lists 27 T cell receptor beta chains sequenced from one sample in a study of blood T cells in healthy people across ages. A J-beta primer mix and a sample-barcoded 5' primer were used in a second PCR of about 7 to 11 cycles. TCRdb independently ran MiXCR on the 5' RACE reads; one entry per CDR3 protein. This table has about 690,000 distinct CDR3 sequences, about 43% appearing once. The specimen was blood. Receptors were obtained from a man at least 80 years old in good health.

The CDR3 nucleotides are TGCAGCGTCAGAACTGGGACAGGTCGACAAGAGACCCAGTACTTC. Translated, it gives CSVRTGTGRQETQYF. This rearrangement joins TRBV29-1 to TRBJ2-5; 8 positions match TRBD1. This CDR3 is 15 amino acids long. V trimming: 6 bases; J trimming: 2 bases; junction bases outside the gene matches: 11. Germline V gene lookup returns CDR1 SQVTM and CDR2 ANQGSEA.

This chain links TRBV11-2 with TRBJ1-2; D gene unclear. Germline CDR1 SGHAT, CDR2 FQNNGV. The CDR3 sequence is 15 residues long. V dropped 2 bases and J dropped 8 bases, with 18 bases sitting between them. Here the CDR3 DNA reads TGTGCCAGCAGCTTAACCAGTACTATATCCTACGGCTACACCTTC. Its translation: CASSLTSTISYGYTF.

This clonotype was counted a few times. The rearrangement links TRBV20-1 to TRBJ2-5, with 10 bases lining up with TRBD1. J lost 2 bases, V lost 4 bases, and 4 bases had no gene match. This CDR3 is built from 14 residues. CDR1 and CDR2 from the germline V gene are DFQATT and SNEGSKA (reference sequence). The CDR3 coding sequence is TGCAGTGCTAACCCGGGACAGGGGCAAGAGACCCAGTACTTC. Residues: CSANPGQGQETQYF.

This clonotype was seen a handful of times. The chain combines TRBV11-2 with TRBJ2-1, with TRBD1 as a possible D gene (5 bases). With 0 bases removed from V and 12 bases from J, the gap between germline ends came to 18 bases. The V gene's germline CDR1 is SGHAT and CDR2 FQNNGV. This CDR3 comprises 15 residues. The CDR3 is CASSLDRSGRKVQFF. CDR3 in DNA: TGTGCCAGCAGCTTAGATCGGTCAGGGCGAAAGGTGCAGTTCTTC. The full variable domain, rest sourced from reference TRBV11-2 and TRBJ2-1, is EAGVAQSPRYKIIEKRQSVAFWCNPISGHATLYWYQQILGQGPKLLIQFQNNGVVDDSQLPKDRFSAERLKGVDSTLKIQPAKLEDSAVYLCASSLDRSGRKVQFFGPGTRLTVL.

This chain uses TRBV6-2 or TRBV6-3 with TRBJ2-3; 7 nucleotides line up with TRBD2. Losses at the gene ends were 6 bases for V and 2 bases for J; bases not matched to a gene: 8. Looked up from germline, CDR1 is MNHEY and CDR2 is SVGEGT. The CDR3 runs to 15 residues. CDR3 sequence: CASSQRELPTDTQYF. CDR3 coding DNA: TGTGCCAGCAGCCAGCGGGAACTCCCCACAGATACGCAGTATTTT.

The chain uses TRBV28 and TRBJ2-7, with 13 bases fitting TRBD2. The CDR3 sequence is 15 residues long. V was pared by 5 bases and J by 4 bases, with 5 bases of the junction left unmatched. Germline V CDR1 and CDR2: MDHEN, SYDVKM. CDR3 in amino acids: CASSKRLAGGYEQYF. The CDR3 bases are TGTGCCAGCAGTAAACGACTAGCGGGAGGATACGAGCAGTACTTC.

The J gene is TRBJ2-1, the V gene TRBV4-3; D unresolved. Looked up from germline, CDR1 is LGHNA and CDR2 is YSLEER. CDR3 length: 15 residues. V was cut by 0 bases and J by 9 bases, with 15 bases left in between. The CDR3 protein is CASSQEGLGFGEQFF. The CDR3 bases are TGCGCCAGCAGCCAAGAGGGCCTCGGCTTTGGTGAGCAGTTCTTC.

The chain couples TRBV5-1 to TRBJ1-1; D gene uncertain. Trimming took 0 bases from V and 7 from J, leaving 10 bases between them. The length of the CDR3 is 13 residues. Germline CDR1 reads SGHRS; CDR2 reads YFSETQ. The DNA of the CDR3 is TGCGCCAGCAGCTTGGCGGTAGGTCGTGAAGCTTTCTTT. Protein: CASSLAVGREAFF.

The V and J genes are TRBV5-1 and TRBJ2-5, with 8 nucleotides matching TRBD1. Unmatched junction bases numbered 5, after V lost 4 bases and J lost 3 bases. CDR1 and CDR2 (germline): SGHRS, YFSETQ. The CDR3 extends over 14 amino acids. The CDR3 region has the DNA TGCGCCAGCAGCAGGGGACAGGCCGAAGAGACCCAGTACTTC. It specifies CASSRGQAEETQYF.

The chain is built from TRBV21-1 and TRBJ1-1. TRBV21-1 is a recognized pseudogene. The CDR3 length is 16 residues. CDR3 sequence: CASSKAVETPNTEAFF. The CDR3 region has the DNA TGTGCCAGCAGCAAAGCCGTCGAGACACCGAACACTGAAGCTTTCTTT.

This clonotype has more than one count but fewer than ten. In DNA, the CDR3 is TGTGCCAGCAGTAATACCAATGAGCAGTTCTTC. Translated, it gives CASSNTNEQFF. The chain employs TRBV9 and TRBJ2-1; D is ambiguous. Germline V gene sequence: CDR1 SGDLS, CDR2 YYNGEE. Trimming stripped 5 bases from V and 6 bases from J, with 6 bases between. The CDR3 totals 11 residues.

The table lists this clonotype with a few counts. The gene calls are TRBV28 and TRBJ2-5; 7 positions match TRBD2. Germline CDR1 is MDHEN and CDR2 is SYDVKM. Trimming at V came to 6 bases and at J to 11 bases, leaving 18 bases not matched to a gene. CDR3 length: 15 amino acids. The CDR3 bases are TGTGCCAGCAGCCGCCTACTAGCGCACGGGAATGAGCAGTACTTC. It codes for CASSRLLAHGNEQYF.

This clonotype was seen only a few times. This chain links TRBV6-5 with TRBJ1-6; D is possibly TRBD1 (5 bases). Germline V gene sequence: CDR1 MNHEY, CDR2 SVGAGI. The CDR3 sequence is 14 residues long. Trimming pared 4 bases from V and 7 bases from J, leaving 11 bases between. The CDR3 DNA reads as TGTGCCAGCAGTTTCTACAGGAACAATTCACCCCTCCACTTT. Translating gives CASSFYRNNSPLHF.

This clonotype came up many times. The chain recombines TRBV7-2 with TRBJ2-7; 10 bases map to TRBD2. The germline V gene encodes CDR1 SGHTA and CDR2 FQGNSA. Trimming removed 5 bases from V and 1 base from J; junction bases left unmatched: 8. This CDR3 is 16 amino acids long. CDR3 in DNA: TGTGCCAGCAGCCAATCCCCTAGCGGGGGATCCTACGAGCAGTACTTC. Protein sequence: CASSQSPSGGSYEQYF.

Comment on this clonotype: This sequence may be a read error, since a much larger clone differs from it by one base. This sequence joins TRBV20-1 and TRBJ2-3; D possibly corresponds to TRBD2 (5 bases). This CDR3 has 16 amino acids. CDR1 and CDR2 from the germline V gene are DFQATT and SNEGSKA (reference sequence). The CDR3 bases are TGCAGCGCCAAGGGTGTGAGGGCTACCTTCACAGATACGCAGTATTTT. It encodes CSAKGVRATFTDTQYF.

V and J are TRBV7-2 and TRBJ2-2; a weak D match, TRBD2 (6 bases). Between the trimmed V and J ends, which lost 0 bases and 4 bases, there was a span of 12 bases. Germline V gene lookup returns CDR1 SGHTA and CDR2 FQGNSA. The CDR3 sequence is 16 residues long. The CDR3 sequence is CASSLAAGRTTGELFF. The CDR3 nucleotides read TGTGCCAGCAGCTTAGCCGCAGGGAGGACCACCGGGGAGCTGTTTTTT.

This chain joins TRBV9 and TRBJ2-7, with 7 bases that match TRBD1. Germline CDR1 reads SGDLS; CDR2 reads YYNGEE. CDR3 length: 14 amino acids. V dropped 3 bases and J dropped 4; count of bases not matched to a gene: 7. The CDR3 is CASSAGTAPYEQYF. In nucleotides, the CDR3 is TGTGCCAGCAGCGCCGGGACAGCTCCTTACGAGCAGTACTTC.

There are a few counts of this clonotype. This chain joins TRBV28 and TRBJ2-1; no definite D call. Trimming took 5 bases from V and 0 from J, leaving 20 bases between them. The germline V gene encodes CDR1 MDHEN and CDR2 SYDVKM. The CDR3 loop spans 18 amino acids. Here the CDR3 reads CASSPKRVGLSSYNEQFF. The CDR3 coding sequence is TGTGCCAGCAGTCCAAAGCGTGTCGGGCTTAGCTCCTACAATGAGCAGTTCTTC.

This clonotype was picked up a small number of times. The chain joins TRBV20-1 to TRBJ2-5, with 8 bases that match TRBD2. The DNA end lines up better with TRBJ2-7; the J call may be wrong. This CDR3 has 15 amino acids. CDR1 is DFQATT and CDR2 is SNEGSKA in the germline V gene (reference sequence). CDR3 region: CSASGRAGAGYEQYF. CDR3 nucleotides: TGCAGTGCTAGTGGACGAGCGGGAGCGGGCTACGAGCAGTACTTC.

A few counts support this clonotype. This chain uses TRBV20-1 with TRBJ1-2; perhaps TRBD1 as D (5 bases). This CDR3 region has 11 residues. The V end lost 6 bases, the J end lost 7 bases, and 12 bases lay between the germline ends. Germline-derived CDR1 and CDR2 are DFQATT and SNEGSKA (reference sequence). The CDR3 DNA is TGCAGTGCGGAATTGACAGCTGGCTACACCTTC. Protein product: CSAELTAGYTF.

The chain carries TRBV6-2 or TRBV6-3 and TRBJ2-1, with D hard to call. V was cut by 6 bases and J by 8 bases, with 8 bases left in between. This CDR3 is 11 amino acids long. CDR1 MNHEY and CDR2 SVGEGT come from the germline V gene. The DNA of the CDR3 is TGTGCCAGCAGCCCGTACGATGAGCAGTTCTTC. It encodes CASSPYDEQFF.

This clonotype was counted many times. The chain joins TRBV29-1 to TRBJ2-1; no clear D gene. This CDR3 has 11 residues. CDR1 and CDR2 from the germline V gene are SQVTM and ANQGSEA. V lost 4 bases, J lost 2 bases, and 3 bases lay in between. The CDR3 sequence is CSVVPYNEQFF. DNA for the CDR3: TGCAGCGTTGTCCCCTACAATGAGCAGTTCTTC.

This chain links TRBV6-5 with TRBJ2-1; 7 nucleotides line up with TRBD1. CDR3 size: 15 residues. V trimming: 2 bases; J trimming: 1 base; junction bases outside the gene matches: 2. Germline V gene sequence: CDR1 MNHEY, CDR2 SVGAGI. The CDR3 sequence is CASSYEGASYNEQFF. The CDR3 DNA reads TGTGCCAGCAGTTACGAGGGGGCATCCTACAATGAGCAGTTCTTC.

The rearrangement joins TRBV24-1 to TRBJ2-1, with D possibly TRBD2 on 5 matching bases. The germline gives CDR1 KGHDR, CDR2 SFDVKD. This CDR3 has 13 amino acids. V lost 6 bases to trimming and J lost 8 bases, with 13 bases between them. The CDR3 spells CATSPRGCDEQFF. In DNA form, the CDR3 reads TGTGCCACCAGTCCGCGAGGGTGCGATGAGCAGTTCTTC.

This chain links TRBV29-1 with TRBJ2-3; TRBD2 agrees at 7 bases. The CDR3 spans 14 residues. Unmatched junction bases numbered 4, after V lost 3 bases and J lost 1 base. CDR1 is SQVTM and CDR2 is ANQGSEA in the germline V gene. The CDR3 spells CSVDLGRGTDTQYF. Here the CDR3 DNA reads TGCAGCGTTGACCTAGGGAGGGGCACAGATACGCAGTATTTT.

This clonotype was detected many times. CDR3 in amino acids: CASTLGPTGVRQETQYF. The CDR3 DNA reads TGTGCCAGCACCCTAGGGCCCACGGGAGTTCGGCAAGAGACCCAGTACTTC. This rearrangement joins TRBV7-9 to TRBJ2-5; a possible D gene is TRBD2 (6 bases). The CDR3 extends over 17 amino acids. V lost 7 bases to trimming and J lost 2 bases, with 23 bases between them. Germline V gives CDR1 SEHNR, CDR2 FQNEAQ (reference sequence). The full variable domain, its missing parts supplied by reference TRBV7-9 and TRBJ2-5, is DTGVSQNPRHKITKRGQNVTFRCDPISEHNRLYWYRQTLGQGPEFLTYFQNEAQLEKSRLLSDRFSAERPKGSFSTLEIQRTEQGDSAMYLCASTLGPTGVRQETQYFGPGTRLLVL.

This chain joins TRBV7-6 and TRBJ2-5; 8 bases are a match to TRBD1. This CDR3 comprises 15 residues. Germline CDR1 is SGHVS and CDR2 is FNYEAQ. Losses at the gene ends were 1 base for V and 2 bases for J; bases not matched to a gene: 3. The CDR3 DNA is TGTGCCAGCAGCTTAGACCGGACAGGGCAAGAGACCCAGTACTTC. Protein sequence: CASSLDRTGQETQYF.